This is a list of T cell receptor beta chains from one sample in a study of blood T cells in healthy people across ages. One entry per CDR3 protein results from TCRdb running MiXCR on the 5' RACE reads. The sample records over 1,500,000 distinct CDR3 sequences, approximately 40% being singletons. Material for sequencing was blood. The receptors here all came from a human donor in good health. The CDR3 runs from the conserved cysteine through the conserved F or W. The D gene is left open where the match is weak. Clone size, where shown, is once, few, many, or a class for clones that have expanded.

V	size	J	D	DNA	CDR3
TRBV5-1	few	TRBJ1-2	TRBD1	TGCGCCAGCAGCTTGGTTGGACAGGGGGCTGGCTACACCTTC	CASSLVGQGAGYTF
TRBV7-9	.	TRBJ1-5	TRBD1	TGTGCCAGCAGCTCACCCGACAGGGGAGAGGTTCAGCCCCAGCATTTT	CASSSPDRGEVQPQHF
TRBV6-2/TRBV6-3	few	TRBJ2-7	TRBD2	TGTGCCAGCAGCCTGGGACTAGCGGGGACCTTCTACGAGCAGTACTTC	CASSLGLAGTFYEQYF
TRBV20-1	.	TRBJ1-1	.	TGCAGTGCTAGAGATTGGGGACCATCGAACACTGAAGCTTTCTTT	CSARDWGPSNTEAFF
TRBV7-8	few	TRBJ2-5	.	TGTGCCAGCAGCTCGGTCACGTACCAAGAGACCCAGTACTTC	CASSSVTYQETQYF
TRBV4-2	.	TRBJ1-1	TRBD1	TGTGCCAGCAGCCAGGGACAGGGGGAGGACACTGAAGCTTTCTTT	CASSQGQGEDTEAFF
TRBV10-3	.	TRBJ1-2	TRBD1	TGTGCCATCAAGGGACAGGGGTATACCTCTAACTATGGCTACACCTTC	CAIKGQGYTSNYGYTF
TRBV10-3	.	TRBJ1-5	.	TGTGCCATCAAGAATGGGACCTTCCCCAATCAGCCCCAGCATTTT	CAIKNGTFPNQPQHF
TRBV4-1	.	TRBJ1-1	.	TGCGCCAGCAGCCAAGTATCCACGAGCACTGAAGCTTTCTTT	CASSQVSTSTEAFF
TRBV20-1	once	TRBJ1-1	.	TGCAGTGCTGCAACAGGGTACACTGAAGTTTTCTTT	CSAATGYTEVFF
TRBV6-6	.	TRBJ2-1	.	TGTGCCAGCAGTTACCAGGTCAATGAGCAGTTCTTC	CASSYQVNEQFF
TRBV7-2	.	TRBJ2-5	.	TGTGCCAGCAGTTCAGGGCGGGGTCGGGAGACCCAGTACTTC	CASSSGRGRETQYF
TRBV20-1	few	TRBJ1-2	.	TGCAGTGCTAGGGCCGTTCCCCCTAACTATGGCTACACCTTC	CSARAVPPNYGYTF
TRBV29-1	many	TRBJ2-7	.	TGCAGCGTTGAAGATCGCCGTAGGGCTAGCTACGAGCAGTACTTC	CSVEDRRRASYEQYF
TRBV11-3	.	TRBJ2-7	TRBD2	TGTGCCAGCAGCACCACCGCGGGAGGCATTTACGAGCAGTACTTC	CASSTTAGGIYEQYF
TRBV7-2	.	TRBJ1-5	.	TGTGCCAGCAGCTTAATGGGAAGGGTTGGGCAGCCCCAGCATTTT	CASSLMGRVGQPQHF
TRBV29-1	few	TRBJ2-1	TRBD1	TGCAGCGTTAGGACAGGGGCCTACAATGAGCAGTTCTTC	CSVRTGAYNEQFF